The rows below give T cell receptor beta chains drawn from one sample of a study of blood T cell repertoires in COVID-19. Sequenced by immunoSEQ multiplex PCR; TCRdb stores in-frame clones only, minus some. The table lists 180,000 or so clones, approximately 85% of them singletons. Sequencing was done on a sample of peripheral blood. Receptors originate from a human donor with active or convalescent COVID-19. The donor label of this sample is uncertain. Each CDR3 is given with its conserved first and last residue. D genes are given only for firm matches. Part of the rows lack a size; the others show once, few, many or a class for expanded clones.

V gene,D gene,clone size,J gene,CDR3 protein,CDR3 DNA
TRBV7-9,TRBD1,.,TRBJ2-1,CASRPPGQLYNEQFF,TGTGCCAGCAGGCCTCCGGGACAGTTATACAATGAGCAGTTCTTC
TRBV7-3,.,few,TRBJ2-2,CASSSTTPRGTGELFF,TGTGCCAGCAGCTCAACGACCCCCCGGGGGACCGGGGAGCTGTTTTTT
TRBV7-8,TRBD2,.,TRBJ2-5,CASSRGGWETQYF,TGTGCCAGCAGCCGCGGGGGTTGGGAGACCCAGTACTTC
TRBV5-4,.,.,TRBJ2-3,CASSLVAGSADTQYF,TGTGCCAGCAGCTTGGTGGCGGGATCAGCAGATACGCAGTATTTT
TRBV2,.,once,TRBJ1-2,CASTKRGNNYGYTF,TGTGCCAGCACCAAACGAGGGAATAACTATGGCTACACCTTC
TRBV5-8,.,.,TRBJ1-1,CASMLGPGGTEAFF,TGTGCCAGCATGTTGGGCCCCGGGGGGACTGAAGCTTTCTTT
TRBV7-3,.,.,TRBJ1-2,CASSSGAAGDGYTF,TGTGCCAGCAGCTCCGGAGCGGCAGGGGATGGCTACACCTTC
TRBV10-3,.,.,TRBJ2-5,CAISGLEGETQYF,TGTGCCATCAGTGGGCTGGAGGGGGAGACCCAGTACTTC
TRBV6-1,TRBD1,.,TRBJ2-7,CASSETGTAPYEQYF,TGTGCCAGCAGTGAAACCGGGACAGCCCCCTACGAGCAGTACTTC
TRBV2,.,.,TRBJ2-5,CASTWTHGRAQYF,TGTGCCAGCACGTGGACTCACGGAAGGGCCCAGTACTTC
TRBV4-2,.,.,TRBJ1-2,CASSQGLSGPGFNYGYTF,TGTGCCAGCAGCCAAGGCCTTAGTGGTCCGGGATTTAACTATGGCTACACCTTC
TRBV29-1,.,.,TRBJ1-2,CSGVLGGEGGYTF,TGCAGCGGCGTACTGGGGGGAGAAGGAGGCTACACCTTC
TRBV5-4,TRBD2,.,TRBJ2-1,CASSFGSGRYNEQFF,TGTGCCAGCAGCTTTGGCAGCGGGAGGTACAATGAGCAGTTCTTC
TRBV28,.,few,TRBJ1-6,CASRQGTGGNSPLHF,TGTGCCAGCAGACAAGGGACCGGGGGGAATTCACCCCTCCACTTT
TRBV2,.,.,TRBJ2-1,CASRSLASVTYNEQFF,TGTGCCAGCAGATCCCTAGCGTCCGTCACCTACAATGAGCAGTTCTTC
TRBV6-5,TRBD2,.,TRBJ2-1,CASSYVGTRHNEQFF,TGTGCCAGCAGTTACGTCGGGACTAGACACAATGAGCAGTTCTTC
TRBV7-2,.,.,TRBJ2-5,CASSLVPVSEETQYF,TGTGCCAGCAGCTTAGTTCCGGTTTCGGAAGAGACCCAGTACTTC
TRBV5-1,TRBD2,many,TRBJ2-7,CASSLSPSGGVYEQYF,TGCGCCAGCAGCTTGTCCCCTAGCGGGGGGGTATACGAGCAGTACTTC
TRBV10-3,TRBD2,.,TRBJ2-5,CAISGAGGRETQYF,TGTGCCATCAGTGGGGCCGGGGGGAGAGAGACCCAGTACTTC
TRBV15,TRBD2,.,TRBJ2-7,CATSRDLAGYEQYF,TGTGCCACCAGCAGAGATTTAGCGGGTTACGAGCAGTACTTC
TRBV5-1,TRBD1,.,TRBJ1-2,CASSLQGANYGYTF,TGCGCCAGCAGCTTGCAGGGGGCGAACTATGGCTACACCTTC
TRBV7-9,TRBD2,.,TRBJ2-1,CASLEGTSANEQFF,TGTGCCAGCCTGGAGGGGACTAGCGCCAATGAGCAGTTCTTC
TRBV28,TRBD1,.,TRBJ1-2,CASSSYPLGQGDSGYTF,TGTGCCAGCAGTTCCTACCCCTTAGGACAGGGGGATAGTGGCTACACCTTC
TRBV2,TRBD1,.,TRBJ1-4,CASRLGTANEKLFF,TGTGCCAGCAGGCTCGGGACAGCTAATGAAAAACTGTTTTTT
TRBV6-1,TRBD2,many,TRBJ2-7,CASSDGLAGYEQYF,TGTGCCAGCAGTGACGGACTAGCGGGCTACGAGCAGTACTTC
TRBV27,.,many,TRBJ1-6,CASSSPGIRNSPLHF,TGTGCCAGCAGTTCCCCAGGAATACGGAATTCACCCCTCCACTTT
TRBV5-1,TRBD2,.,TRBJ2-2,CASRPGLAPTGELFF,TGCGCCAGCAGACCGGGACTAGCCCCGACCGGGGAGCTGTTTTTT
TRBV7-2,.,.,TRBJ1-4,CASSLGVGGFNEKLFF,TGTGCCAGCAGCTTAGGTGTTGGGGGGTTTAATGAAAAACTGTTTTTT
TRBV7-9,.,.,TRBJ2-1,CASSLNGPMTRNEQFF,TGTGCCAGCAGCTTAAACGGCCCTATGACTAGAAACGAGCAGTTCTTC
TRBV10-3,.,.,TRBJ1-6,CAISEMSSYNSPLHF,TGTGCCATCAGTGAAATGAGCTCCTATAATTCACCCCTCCACTTT
TRBV6-5,.,few,TRBJ2-7,CASSYSGSLSYEQYF,TGTGCCAGCAGTTACTCGGGCAGCCTCAGCTACGAGCAGTACTTC
TRBV27,.,once,TRBJ2-3,CASSLNPRITDTQYF,TGTGCCAGCAGTTTAAACCCTAGGATCACAGATACGCAGTATTTT
TRBV2,TRBD1,.,TRBJ1-6,CASNPTGGTSPLHF,TGTGCCAGCAACCCGACAGGGGGAACTTCACCCCTCCACTTT
TRBV7-9,.,.,TRBJ2-1,CASSLRTQDGEQFF,TGTGCCAGCAGCCTAAGGACTCAAGATGGTGAGCAGTTCTTC
TRBV11-3,TRBD2,.,TRBJ2-3,CASSPTLAGATTDTQYF,TGTGCCAGCAGCCCTACCCTAGCGGGAGCGACCACAGATACGCAGTATTTT
TRBV4-1,TRBD1,once,TRBJ1-2,CASSRGPRDSSSGYTF,TGCGCCAGCAGCCGAGGCCCCCGGGACAGCTCAAGTGGCTACACCTTC
TRBV9,.,.,TRBJ1-3,CASSVVGGGSGNTIYF,TGTGCCAGCAGCGTAGTTGGGGGCGGCTCTGGAAACACCATATATTTT
TRBV4-3,TRBD2,.,TRBJ2-2,CASSWAGGQPGELFF,TGCGCCAGCAGCTGGGCGGGGGGGCAGCCCGGGGAGCTGTTTTTT
TRBV28,.,.,TRBJ1-1,CASRPGLTNTEAFF,TGTGCCAGCAGGCCGGGACTCACGAACACTGAAGCTTTCTTT
TRBV5-4,.,.,TRBJ2-1,CASSYRDNEQFF,TGTGCCAGCAGCTACAGGGATAATGAGCAGTTCTTC
TRBV14,TRBD2,.,TRBJ2-2,CASSRTSGSTGELFF,TGTGCCAGCAGCAGGACTAGCGGGAGTACCGGGGAGCTGTTTTTT
TRBV10-3,.,.,TRBJ1-1,CAISLKQDMTEAFF,TGTGCCATCAGCCTCAAACAGGACATGACTGAAGCTTTCTTT
TRBV28,TRBD2,.,TRBJ2-7,CASSLRERGYEQYF,TGTGCCAGCAGTTTAAGGGAGCGGGGCTACGAGCAGTACTTC
TRBV4-1,.,.,TRBJ1-2,CASSSMDSYLYGYTF,TGCGCCAGCAGCTCAATGGACAGCTATCTCTATGGCTACACCTTC
TRBV11-2,TRBD1,.,TRBJ1-2,CASSLGQGPYGYTF,TGTGCCAGCAGTTTGGGACAGGGACCCTATGGCTACACCTTC
TRBV25-1,TRBD2,.,TRBJ2-7,CASSAGTSGSASSYEQYF,TGTGCCAGCAGTGCCGGGACTAGCGGGAGCGCTAGCTCCTACGAGCAGTACTTC
TRBV6-5,.,.,TRBJ2-5,CASSYRSAQETQYF,TGTGCCAGCAGTTACCGTAGCGCCCAAGAGACCCAGTACTTC
TRBV18,TRBD2,.,TRBJ2-1,CASSPLAGGVNEQFF,TGTGCCAGCTCGCCCTTAGCGGGAGGGGTCAATGAGCAGTTCTTC
TRBV2,.,once,TRBJ2-7,CATVTGHGYEQYF,TGTGCCACCGTGACAGGTCATGGGTACGAGCAGTACTTC
TRBV28,TRBD1,.,TRBJ2-7,CASSTDRSYEQYF,TGTGCCAGCAGCACGGACAGGTCCTACGAGCAGTACTTC
TRBV18,.,.,TRBJ1-5,CASSPEIVTGANQPQHF,TGTGCCAGCTCACCTGAAATTGTGACAGGCGCCAATCAGCCCCAGCATTTT
TRBV11-3,TRBD1,.,TRBJ1-2,CASSFGQGTTNYGYTF,TGTGCCAGCAGCTTCGGACAGGGGACTACTAACTATGGCTACACCTTC
TRBV7-3,TRBD2,.,TRBJ2-3,CACSESGGTDTQYF,TGTGCCTGCTCAGAAAGCGGGGGCACAGATACGCAGTATTTT
TRBV27,TRBD2,.,TRBJ2-3,CASSPLGGTDTQYF,TGTGCCAGCAGTCCTTTGGGGGGGACAGATACGCAGTATTTT
TRBV4-1,TRBD1,.,TRBJ2-3,CASSLIRTGGADTQYF,TGCGCCAGCAGCCTGATTAGGACAGGGGGTGCAGATACGCAGTATTTT
TRBV6-4,TRBD2,.,TRBJ2-2,CASKTSGVAGELFF,TGTGCCAGCAAGACTAGCGGGGTTGCCGGGGAGCTGTTTTTT
TRBV7-9,TRBD1,.,TRBJ1-4,CASSPGGAANEKLFF,TGTGCCAGCAGCCCAGGGGGCGCGGCTAATGAAAAACTGTTTTTT
TRBV6-1,.,.,TRBJ2-2,CASSERWRANTGELFF,TGTGCCAGCAGTGAAAGATGGAGGGCGAACACCGGGGAGCTGTTTTTT
TRBV6-5,TRBD2,.,TRBJ2-5,CASSETGGRLETQYF,TGTGCCAGCAGCGAGACGGGGGGGCGGTTAGAGACCCAGTACTTC
TRBV7-6,TRBD1,.,TRBJ1-4,CASSSSGQGYEKLFF,TGTGCCAGCAGCAGCTCGGGACAGGGGTATGAAAAACTGTTTTTT